Below, 3 T cell receptor beta chains from the same sample are listed, as sequenced in a study of cytomegalovirus exposure and HLA in healthy donors. PCR employed 60 Vbeta and 13 Jbeta primers. The repertoire was sequenced with immunoSEQ multiplex PCR; TCRdb's copy has only in-frame clones and lacks some. The sample holds some 130,000 clones. Sequencing input: PBMCs. These receptors originate from a woman between 40 and 55 years old in good health and CMV-seropositive.

This sequence joins TRBV5-1 and TRBJ2-6; TRBD1 agrees at 10 bases. Germline V gives CDR1 SGHRS, CDR2 YFSETQ. The CDR3 contains 18 residues. With 4 bases clipped from V and 3 bases from J, the junction kept 10 bases outside the gene matches. The CDR3 sequence: CASSPVTGGQNGANVLTF. CDR3 bases: TGCGCCAGCAGCCCGGTGACAGGGGGCCAAAATGGGGCCAACGTCCTGACTTTC.

V gene TRBV30 combines with J gene TRBJ1-2; D is ambiguous. V lost 8 bases to trimming and J lost 4 bases, with 14 bases between them. This CDR3 comprises 12 residues. Germline V gene lookup returns CDR1 GTSNPN and CDR2 SVGIG (reference sequence). CDR3 nucleotides: TGTGCCCGTACTGAGAACAGCTATGGCTACACCTTC. Protein sequence: CARTENSYGYTF.

The chain has TRBV19 and TRBJ2-3, with D perhaps matching TRBD2 (6 bases). The V and J ends lost 6 bases and 1 base respectively, with 17 bases between them. The CDR3 totals 16 residues. Per the germline V gene, CDR1 is LNHDA and CDR2 is SQIVND (reference sequence). The CDR3 nucleotides are TGTGCCAGTAGACGAATCCGGGAGTCTGGCACAGATACGCAGTATTTT. It specifies CASRRIRESGTDTQYF.